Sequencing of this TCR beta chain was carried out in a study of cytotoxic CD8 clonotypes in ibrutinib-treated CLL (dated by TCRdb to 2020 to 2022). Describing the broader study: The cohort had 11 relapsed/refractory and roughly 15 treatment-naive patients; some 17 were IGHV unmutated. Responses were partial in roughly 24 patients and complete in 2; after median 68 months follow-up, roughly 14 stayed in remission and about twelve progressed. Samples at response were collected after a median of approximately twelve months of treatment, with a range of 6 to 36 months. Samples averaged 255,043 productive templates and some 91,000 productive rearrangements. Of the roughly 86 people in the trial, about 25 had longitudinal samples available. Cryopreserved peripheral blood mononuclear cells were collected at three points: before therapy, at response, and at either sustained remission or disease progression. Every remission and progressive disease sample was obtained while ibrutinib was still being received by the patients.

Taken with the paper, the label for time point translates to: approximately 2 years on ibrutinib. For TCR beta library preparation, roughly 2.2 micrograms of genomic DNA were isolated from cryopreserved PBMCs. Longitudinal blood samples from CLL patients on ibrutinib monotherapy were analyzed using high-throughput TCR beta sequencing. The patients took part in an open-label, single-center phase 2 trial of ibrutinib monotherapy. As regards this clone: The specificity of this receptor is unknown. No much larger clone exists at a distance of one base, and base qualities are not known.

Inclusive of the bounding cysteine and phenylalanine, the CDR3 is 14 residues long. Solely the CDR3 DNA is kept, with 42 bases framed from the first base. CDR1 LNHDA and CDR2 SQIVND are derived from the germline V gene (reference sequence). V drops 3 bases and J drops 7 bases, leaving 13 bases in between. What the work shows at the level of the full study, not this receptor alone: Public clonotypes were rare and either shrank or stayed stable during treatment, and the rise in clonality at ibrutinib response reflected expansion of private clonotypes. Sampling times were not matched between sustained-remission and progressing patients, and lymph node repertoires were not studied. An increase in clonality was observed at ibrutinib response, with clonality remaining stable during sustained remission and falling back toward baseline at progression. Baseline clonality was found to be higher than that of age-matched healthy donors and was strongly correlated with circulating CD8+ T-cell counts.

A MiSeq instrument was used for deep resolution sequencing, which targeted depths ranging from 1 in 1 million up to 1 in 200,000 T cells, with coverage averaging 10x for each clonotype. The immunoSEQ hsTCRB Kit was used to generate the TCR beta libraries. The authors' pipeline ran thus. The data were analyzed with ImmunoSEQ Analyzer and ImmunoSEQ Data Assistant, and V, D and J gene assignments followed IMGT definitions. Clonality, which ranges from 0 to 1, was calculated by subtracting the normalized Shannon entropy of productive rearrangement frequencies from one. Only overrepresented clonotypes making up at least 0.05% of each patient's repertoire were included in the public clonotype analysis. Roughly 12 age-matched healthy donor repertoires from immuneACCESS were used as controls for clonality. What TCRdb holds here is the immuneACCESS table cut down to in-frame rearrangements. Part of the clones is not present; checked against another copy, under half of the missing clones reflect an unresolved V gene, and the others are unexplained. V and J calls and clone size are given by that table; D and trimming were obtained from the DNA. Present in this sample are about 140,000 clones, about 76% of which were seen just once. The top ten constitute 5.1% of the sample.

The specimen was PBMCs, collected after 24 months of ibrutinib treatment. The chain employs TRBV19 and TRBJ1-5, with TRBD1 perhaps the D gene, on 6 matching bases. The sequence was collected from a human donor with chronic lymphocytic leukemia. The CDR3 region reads CASSISGGQQPQHF. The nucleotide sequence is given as TGTGCCAGTAGTATTAGCGGGGGCCAACAGCCCCAGCATTTT.